Sequencing of this T cell receptor (beta chain) was carried out in a study of blood T cell repertoires in COVID-19. Study at large: The United States, Italy and Spain supplied acute and convalescent COVID-19 samples. PBMCs, B-cell-depleted T cells, or T cells provided the cDNA or gDNA that made up the material.

In the source study's methods: Nucleated cell number was recorded as an estimate derived from reference gene primer amplification. Assay: immunoSEQ multiplex PCR; the TCRdb copy retains only in-frame clones and omits some. V and J calls and clone size are copied from that table; D and trimming were computed from the DNA. This table holds some 100,000 clones, approximately 87% found once. With 1 base clipped from V and 3 bases from J, the junction kept 14 bases outside the gene matches. This CDR3 is 19 amino acids long. In germline, CDR1 is LGHNA, CDR2 YNFKEQ. The chain recombines TRBV4-2 with TRBJ1-1; 10 positions agree with TRBD1. Source material: peripheral blood. The clonotype was recovered from a man in his 70s who had recovered from COVID-19. CDR3 coding DNA: TGTGCCAGCAGCCAAGGGCCCGGGACAGGGGTTCCCGGCGACACTGAAGCTTTCTTT. This codes for CASSQGPGTGVPGDTEAFF.